A selection of T cell receptor beta chains follows, all from one sample in a study of identical twins. Each CDR3 protein gets one entry after TCRdb re-called the 5' RACE reads with MiXCR. Altogether about 240,000 distinct CDR3 sequences are present, more than 9% being singletons, with the ten largest covering more than 8%. Sequencing input: memory T cells sorted from blood. Receptors originate from a man aged 50 or older in good health. Both conserved end residues are part of each CDR3. The D gene is left open where the match is weak. Clone size is not always given. Where it is, it says once, few, many or a class for expanded clones.

>TRBJ1-5|TRBV4-2|15|NA|NA
CASSQDAGGKQPQHF
TGTGCCAGCAGCCAAGATGCCGGAGGCAAACAGCCCCAGCATTTT
>TRBJ2-7|TRBV12-3/TRBV12-4|15|TRBD1|few
CASSSRTGGTYEQYF
TGTGCCAGCAGTTCCAGGACAGGGGGAACCTACGAGCAGTACTTC
>TRBJ2-7|TRBV7-9|16|TRBD2|NA
CASSSLAGGSSYEQYF
TGTGCCAGCAGCTCCCTAGCGGGGGGGAGCTCCTACGAGCAGTACTTC
>TRBJ2-7|TRBV7-9|14|TRBD1|few
CASSLAGQYYEQYF
TGTGCCAGCAGCTTAGCGGGACAGTACTACGAGCAGTACTTC
>TRBJ2-2|TRBV5-1|15|NA|few
CASSLAKANTGELFF
TGCGCCAGCAGCTTAGCCAAAGCAAACACCGGGGAGCTGTTTTTT
>TRBJ1-1|TRBV6-5|11|TRBD1|NA
CASRQGARAFF
TGTGCCAGCAGACAGGGGGCCAGGGCTTTCTTT
>TRBJ2-7|TRBV29-1|16|TRBD1|few
CSVVLVTGVRLYEQYF
TGCAGCGTTGTACTAGTGACAGGGGTCCGACTCTACGAGCAGTACTTC
>TRBJ2-3|TRBV5-6|15|NA|few
CASSFRQGSTDTQYF
TGTGCCAGCAGCTTTAGGCAGGGGTCCACAGATACGCAGTATTTT
>TRBJ1-6|TRBV4-2|13|NA|few
CASSQFEGSPLHF
TGTGCCAGCAGCCAATTCGAGGGTTCACCCCTCCACTTT
>TRBJ2-1|TRBV29-1|13|TRBD1|few
CSARDSGFNEQFF
TGCAGCGCCCGGGACAGCGGATTCAATGAGCAGTTCTTC
>TRBJ2-5|TRBV18|14|NA|NA
CASSADGKPETQYF
TGTGCCAGCTCAGCCGATGGAAAACCGGAGACCCAGTACTTC
>TRBJ1-4|TRBV12-3/TRBV12-4|14|TRBD1|many
CASSWQGAQKKLFF
TGTGCCAGCAGCTGGCAGGGGGCGCAAAAAAAACTGTTTTTT
>TRBJ2-1|TRBV5-1|15|NA|NA
CASSLSRPPGNWKFF
TGCGCCAGCAGCTTGTCACGCCCGCCCGGCAATTGGAAGTTCTTC
>TRBJ2-2|TRBV20-1|14|NA|NA
CSAQGRSNTGELFF
TGCAGTGCCCAGGGACGGTCGAACACCGGGGAGCTGTTTTTT